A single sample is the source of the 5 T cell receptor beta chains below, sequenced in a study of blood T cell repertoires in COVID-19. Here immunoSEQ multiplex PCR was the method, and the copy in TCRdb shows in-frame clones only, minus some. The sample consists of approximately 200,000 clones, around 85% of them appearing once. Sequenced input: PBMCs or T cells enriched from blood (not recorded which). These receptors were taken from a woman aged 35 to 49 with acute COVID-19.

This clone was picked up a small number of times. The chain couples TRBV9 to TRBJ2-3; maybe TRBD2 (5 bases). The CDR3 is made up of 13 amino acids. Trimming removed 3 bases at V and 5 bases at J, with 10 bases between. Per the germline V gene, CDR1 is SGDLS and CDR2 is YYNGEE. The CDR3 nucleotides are TGTGCCAGCAGCGACTTTGGAGGAGATACGCAGTATTTT. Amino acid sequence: CASSDFGGDTQYF.

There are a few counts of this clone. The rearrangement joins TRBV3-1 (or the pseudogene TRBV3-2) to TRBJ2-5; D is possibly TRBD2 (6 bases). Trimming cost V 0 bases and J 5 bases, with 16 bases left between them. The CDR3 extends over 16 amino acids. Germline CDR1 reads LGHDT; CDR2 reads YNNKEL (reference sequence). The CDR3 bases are TGTGCCAGCAGCCAAGATCTAACTAGACGGGAGGAGACCCAGTACTTC. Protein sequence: CASSQDLTRREETQYF.

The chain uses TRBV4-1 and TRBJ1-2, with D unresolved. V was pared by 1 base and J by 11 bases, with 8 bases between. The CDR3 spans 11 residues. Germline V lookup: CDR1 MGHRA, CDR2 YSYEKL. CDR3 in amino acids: CASSQVGEYTF. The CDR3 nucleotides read TGCGCCAGCAGCCAAGTTGGGGAGTACACCTTC.

CDR3 loop: CASSQDHARVASGANVLTF. CDR3 sequence (DNA): TGCGCCAGCAGCCAAGATCACGCCAGGGTGGCCTCTGGGGCCAACGTCCTGACTTTC. The genes are TRBV4-3 and TRBJ2-6, with D tentatively TRBD1 (5 bases). CDR3 length equals 19 residues. The germline gives CDR1 LGHNA, CDR2 YSLEER. V was pared by 0 bases and J by 0 bases, with 15 bases between.

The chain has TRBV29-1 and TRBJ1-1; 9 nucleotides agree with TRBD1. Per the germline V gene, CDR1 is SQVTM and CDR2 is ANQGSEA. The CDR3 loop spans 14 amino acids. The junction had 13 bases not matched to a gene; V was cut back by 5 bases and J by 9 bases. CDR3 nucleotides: TGCAGCGTTCATCGGGGGGGGACAGGGATACAAGCTTTCTTT. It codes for CSVHRGGTGIQAFF.